The following is a T cell receptor (beta chain) sequence with its context. The data belong to a study of blood T cell repertoires in COVID-19. Study summary: COVID-19 samples collected from the United States, Italy and Spain covered acute and convalescent phases.

Trimming left V 1 base short and J 2 bases short, with 9 bases between. The CDR3 covers 16 residues. Germline V gene sequence: CDR1 LNHNV, CDR2 YYDKDF (reference sequence). TCRdb keeps only in-frame clones here, not all; method: immunoSEQ multiplex PCR. The sample holds 220,000 or so clones, 90% seen once. Participants had their cohort set by participant-reported clinical history. This sequence originates from a man aged 25 to 40 who had been exposed to COVID-19. The sequenced sample was PBMCs or T cells enriched from blood (not recorded which). J is TRBJ2-6 and V is TRBV15, with D possibly being TRBD1 (6 bases). Here the CDR3 reads CATSRGSGAGANVLTF. CDR3 bases: TGTGCCACCAGCAGAGGGTCAGGGGCTGGGGCCAACGTCCTGACTTTC. Full variable domain (missing parts from reference TRBV15 and TRBJ2-6): DAMVIQNPRYQVTQFGKPVTLSCSQTLNHNVMYWYQQKSSQAPKLLFHYYDKDFNNEADTPDNFQSRRPNTSFCFLDIRSPGLGDTAMYLCATSRGSGAGANVLTFGAGSRLTVL.